The source of this T cell receptor (beta chain) is a study of T cell repertoires in cytomegalovirus infection. General study results and limits: CMV-specific HLA-C-restricted TCR beta clonotypes dominated the ex vivo response. Individuals carrying CMV plus the relevant HLA were identified by cumulative frequency of public TCR beta families.

TCRdb processed the reads anew with MiXCR; each CDR3 protein has one entry. This sample has about 500,000 distinct CDR3 sequences, with 25% to 35% found just once. This clonotype showed up many times. No antigen is known for it. Looked up from germline, CDR1 is LNHDA and CDR2 is SQIVND (reference sequence). The CDR3 length is 15 residues. V was pared by 9 bases and J by 2 bases, with 17 bases between. The sequence came from a human donor in good health (CMV status not recorded). Some clones in this sample may be carry-over from other donors' samples. This sequence joins TRBV19 and TRBJ1-5; D gene unclear. Sequencing used cultured PBMCs, obtained from culture after CMV antigen stimulation. CDR3 protein: CASSGGLIGNQPQHF. CDR3 nucleotides: TGTGCCAGCAGTGGAGGGCTTATAGGCAATCAGCCCCAGCATTTT.